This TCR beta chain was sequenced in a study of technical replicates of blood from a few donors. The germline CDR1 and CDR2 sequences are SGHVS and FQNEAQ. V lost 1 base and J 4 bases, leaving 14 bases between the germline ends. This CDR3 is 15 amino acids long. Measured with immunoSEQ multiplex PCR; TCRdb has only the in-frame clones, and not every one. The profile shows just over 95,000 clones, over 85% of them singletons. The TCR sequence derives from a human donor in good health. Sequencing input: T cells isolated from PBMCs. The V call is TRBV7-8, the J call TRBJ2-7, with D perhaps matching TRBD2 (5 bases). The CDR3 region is CASSLGGITVYEQYF. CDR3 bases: TGTGCCAGCAGCTTAGGAGGGATAACAGTTTACGAGCAGTACTTC.